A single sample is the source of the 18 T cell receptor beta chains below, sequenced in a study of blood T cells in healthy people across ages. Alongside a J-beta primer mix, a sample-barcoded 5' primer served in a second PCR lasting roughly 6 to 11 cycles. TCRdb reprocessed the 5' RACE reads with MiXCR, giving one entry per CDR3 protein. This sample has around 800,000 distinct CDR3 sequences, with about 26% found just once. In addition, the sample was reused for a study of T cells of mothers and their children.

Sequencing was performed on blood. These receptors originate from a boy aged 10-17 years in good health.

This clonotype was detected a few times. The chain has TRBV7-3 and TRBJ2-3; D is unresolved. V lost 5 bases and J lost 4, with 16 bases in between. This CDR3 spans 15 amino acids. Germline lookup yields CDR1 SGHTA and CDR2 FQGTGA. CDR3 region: CASSLNPQRADTQYF. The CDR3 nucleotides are TGTGCCAGCAGCCTAAACCCCCAACGCGCAGATACGCAGTATTTT.

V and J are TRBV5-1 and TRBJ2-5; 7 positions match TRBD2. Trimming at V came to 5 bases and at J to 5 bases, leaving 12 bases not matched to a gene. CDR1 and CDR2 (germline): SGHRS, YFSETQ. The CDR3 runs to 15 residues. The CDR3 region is CASRYQGRGEETQYF. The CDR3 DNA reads TGCGCCAGCAGATACCAAGGACGGGGGGAGGAGACCCAGTACTTC.

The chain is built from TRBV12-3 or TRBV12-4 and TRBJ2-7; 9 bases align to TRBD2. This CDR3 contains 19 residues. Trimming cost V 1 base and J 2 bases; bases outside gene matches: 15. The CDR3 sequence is CASSLEGGLAFSRTYEQYF. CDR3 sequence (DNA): TGTGCCAGCAGTTTAGAGGGGGGACTAGCTTTTTCCAGGACCTACGAGCAGTACTTC.

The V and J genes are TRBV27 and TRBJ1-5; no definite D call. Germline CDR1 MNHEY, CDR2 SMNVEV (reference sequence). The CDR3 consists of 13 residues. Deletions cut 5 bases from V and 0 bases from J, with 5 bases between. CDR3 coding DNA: TGTGCCAGCAGTACATATAGCAATCAGCCCCAGCATTTT. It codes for CASSTYSNQPQHF.

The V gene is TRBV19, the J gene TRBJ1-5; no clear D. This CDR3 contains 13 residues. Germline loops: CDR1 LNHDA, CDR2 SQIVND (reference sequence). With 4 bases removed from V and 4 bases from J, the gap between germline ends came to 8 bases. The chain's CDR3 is CASSTAPNQPQHF. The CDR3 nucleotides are TGTGCCAGTAGTACGGCACCAAATCAGCCCCAGCATTTT.

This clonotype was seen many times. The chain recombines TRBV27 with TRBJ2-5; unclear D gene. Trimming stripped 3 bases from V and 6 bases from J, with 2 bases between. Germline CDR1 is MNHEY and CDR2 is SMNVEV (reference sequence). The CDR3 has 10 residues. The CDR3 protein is CASSLKTQYF. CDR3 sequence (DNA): TGTGCCAGCAGTTTGAAGACCCAGTACTTC.

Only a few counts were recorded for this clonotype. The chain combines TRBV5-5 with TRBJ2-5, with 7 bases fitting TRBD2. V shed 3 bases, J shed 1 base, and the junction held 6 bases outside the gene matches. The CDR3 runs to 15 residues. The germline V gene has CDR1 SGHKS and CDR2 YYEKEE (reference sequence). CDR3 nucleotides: TGTGCCAGCAGCTCCAGACTAGCCCTCCAAGAGACCCAGTACTTC. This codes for CASSSRLALQETQYF.

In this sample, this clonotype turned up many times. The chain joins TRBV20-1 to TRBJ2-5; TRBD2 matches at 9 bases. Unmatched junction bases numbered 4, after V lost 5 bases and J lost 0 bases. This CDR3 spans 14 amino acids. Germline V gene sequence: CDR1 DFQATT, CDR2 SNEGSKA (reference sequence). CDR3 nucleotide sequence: TGCAGTGCTGGAGCGGGGGGCGACCAAGAGACCCAGTACTTC. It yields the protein CSAGAGGDQETQYF.

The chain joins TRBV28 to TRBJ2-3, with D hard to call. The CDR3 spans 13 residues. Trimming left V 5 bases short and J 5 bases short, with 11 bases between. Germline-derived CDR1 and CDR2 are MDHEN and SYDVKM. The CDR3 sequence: CASSPPDGDTQYF. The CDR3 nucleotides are TGTGCCAGCAGTCCCCCAGACGGAGATACGCAGTATTTT.

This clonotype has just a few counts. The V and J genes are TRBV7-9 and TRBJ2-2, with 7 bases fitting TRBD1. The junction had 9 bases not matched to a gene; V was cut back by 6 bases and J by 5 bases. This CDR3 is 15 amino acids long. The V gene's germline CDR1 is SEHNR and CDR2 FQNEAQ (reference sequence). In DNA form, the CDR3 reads TGTGCCAGCAGACCTTCCGGGACAGCGACCGGGGAGCTGTTTTTT. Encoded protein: CASRPSGTATGELFF. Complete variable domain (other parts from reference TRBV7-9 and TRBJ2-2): DTGVSQNPRHKITKRGQNVTFRCDPISEHNRLYWYRQTLGQGPEFLTYFQNEAQLEKSRLLSDRFSAERPKGSFSTLEIQRTEQGDSAMYLCASRPSGTATGELFFGEGSRLTVL.

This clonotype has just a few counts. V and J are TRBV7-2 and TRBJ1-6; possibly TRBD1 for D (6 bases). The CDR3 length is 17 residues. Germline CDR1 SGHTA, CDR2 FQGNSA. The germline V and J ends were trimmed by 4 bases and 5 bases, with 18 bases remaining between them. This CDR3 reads CASSYAPQGLDNSPLHF. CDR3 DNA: TGTGCCAGCAGCTACGCCCCACAGGGCTTGGATAATTCACCCCTCCACTTT.

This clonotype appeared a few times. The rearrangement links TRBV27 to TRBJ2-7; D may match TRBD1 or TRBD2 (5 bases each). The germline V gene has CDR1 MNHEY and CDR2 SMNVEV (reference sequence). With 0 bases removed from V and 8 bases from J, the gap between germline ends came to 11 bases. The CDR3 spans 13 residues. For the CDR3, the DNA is TGTGCCAGCAGTTTATCAAGGAAGGGACAGCAGTACTTC. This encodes CASSLSRKGQQYF.

CDR3 coding DNA: TGTGCCAGCAGCTCCGACAGGAGAACCTACGAGCAGTACTTC. This translates into CASSSDRRTYEQYF. V is TRBV13 and J is TRBJ2-5, with D possibly being TRBD1 (6 bases). The better agreement between TRBJ2-7 and the DNA end casts doubt on the J call. The CDR3 totals 14 residues. CDR1 PRHDT and CDR2 FYEKMQ come from the germline V gene (reference sequence).

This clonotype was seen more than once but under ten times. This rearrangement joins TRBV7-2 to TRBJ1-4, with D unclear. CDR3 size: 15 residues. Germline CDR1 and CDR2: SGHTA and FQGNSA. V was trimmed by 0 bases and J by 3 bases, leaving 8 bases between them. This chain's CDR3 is CASSLAGWANEKLFF. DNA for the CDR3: TGTGCCAGCAGCTTAGCTGGGTGGGCTAATGAAAAACTGTTTTTT.

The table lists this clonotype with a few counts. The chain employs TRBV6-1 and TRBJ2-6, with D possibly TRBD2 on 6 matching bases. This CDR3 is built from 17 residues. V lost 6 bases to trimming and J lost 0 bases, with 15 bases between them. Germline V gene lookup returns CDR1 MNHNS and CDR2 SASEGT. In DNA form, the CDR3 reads TGTGCCAGCAGCCGGGACTCCCCAAGCTCTGGGGCCAACGTCCTGACTTTC. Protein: CASSRDSPSSGANVLTF.

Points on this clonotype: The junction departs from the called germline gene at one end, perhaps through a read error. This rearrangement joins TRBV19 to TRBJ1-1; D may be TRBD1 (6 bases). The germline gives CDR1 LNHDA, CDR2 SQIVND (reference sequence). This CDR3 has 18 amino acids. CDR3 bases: TGTGCCCGTAGTATAGAGGGGGGGAACAGGCACGTGAACACTGAAGCTTTCTTT. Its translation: CARSIEGGNRHVNTEAFF. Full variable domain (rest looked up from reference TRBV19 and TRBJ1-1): DGGITQSPKYLFRKEGQNVTLSCEQNLNHDAMYWYRQDPGQGLRLIYYSQIVNDFQKGDIAEGYSVSREKKESFPLTVTSAQKNPTAFYLCARSIEGGNRHVNTEAFFGQGTRLTVV.

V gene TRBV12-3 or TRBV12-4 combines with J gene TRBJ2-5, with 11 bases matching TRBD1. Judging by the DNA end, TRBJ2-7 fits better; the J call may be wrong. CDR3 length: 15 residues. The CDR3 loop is CASSFVGTGGNEQYF. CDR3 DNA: TGTGCCAGCAGTTTTGTGGGGACAGGGGGAAACGAGCAGTACTTC.

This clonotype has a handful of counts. CDR3 nucleotides: TGTGCCAGCACGCCGAAGGGGACCGGGGGTGAGCAGTACTTC. It translates to CASTPKGTGGEQYF. The V gene is TRBV13, the J gene TRBJ2-7, with D perhaps matching TRBD2 (6 bases). Trimming left V 7 bases short and J 7 bases short, with 20 bases between. The V gene's germline CDR1 is PRHDT and CDR2 FYEKMQ (reference sequence). The CDR3 length is 14 residues.